These 21 T cell receptor beta chains were sequenced from one sample in a study of beta chain features in type 1 diabetes. Of the isolated RNA, all was reverse transcribed, and so the sequenced material was expressed TCRB transcripts. The repertoire was sequenced with immunoSEQ multiplex PCR; TCRdb's copy has only in-frame clones and lacks some. This table has fewer than 550,000 clones, roughly 10% appearing once. Material: naive CD4+ T cells from blood. Receptors were obtained from a woman aged 18-35 years in good health.

This clone was recorded a few times. The same CDR3 can be traced to other DNA sequences in this sample. This chain joins TRBV30 and TRBJ1-3; D possibly corresponds to TRBD1 (5 bases). The V gene lost 0 bases and the J gene lost 0 bases, with 6 bases spanning the gap. This CDR3 is built from 14 residues. Germline CDR1 is GTSNPN and CDR2 is SVGIG (reference sequence). The CDR3 is CAWSVGVSGNTIYF. Written as DNA, the CDR3 is TGTGCCTGGAGTGTAGGGGTCTCTGGAAACACCATATATTTT.

The chain joins TRBV2 to TRBJ2-4, with TRBD2 matching 10 bases. The CDR3 has 18 residues. The J segment lost 2 bases and the V segment lost 2 bases, leaving 9 bases of the junction unmatched. Germline CDR1 is SNHLY and CDR2 is FYNNEI. CDR3 coding DNA: TGTGCCAGCAGTGAATCGGCTAGCGGGGGCGGGACCAAAAACATTCAGTACTTC. This translates into CASSESASGGGTKNIQYF. Based on the CDR3 plus reference TRBV2 and TRBJ2-4, the full variable domain is EPEVTQTPSHQVTQMGQEVILRCVPISNHLYFYWYRQILGQKVEFLVSFYNNEISEKSEIFDDQFSVERPDGSNFTLKIRSTKLEDSAMYFCASSESASGGGTKNIQYFGAGTRLSVL.

This chain connects TRBV9 to TRBJ2-5, with 9 bases matching TRBD2. Trimming cost V 0 bases and J 1 base; bases outside gene matches: 4. Germline V CDR1 and CDR2: SGDLS, YYNGEE. The CDR3 spans 16 residues. The CDR3 region is CASSVGAGGVQETQYF. CDR3 in DNA: TGTGCCAGCAGCGTAGGAGCGGGAGGAGTCCAAGAGACCCAGTACTTC.

This clone was counted only a few times. The chain combines TRBV7-2 with TRBJ2-1; 7 nucleotides line up with TRBD1. CDR1 and CDR2 (germline): SGHTA, FQGNSA. This CDR3 contains 15 residues. V trimming: 1 base; J trimming: 7 bases; junction bases outside the gene matches: 7. CDR3 bases: TGTGCCAGCAGCTTAGGGAGACAGGGTAAAAATGAGCAGTTCTTC. Its translation is CASSLGRQGKNEQFF.

This clone was picked up a small number of times. The rearrangement links TRBV5-1 to TRBJ2-2; no firm D call. This CDR3 is 12 amino acids long. Trimming removed 0 bases from V and 7 bases from J, with 4 bases in between. CDR1 is SGHRS, CDR2 YFSETQ, per germline. CDR3 protein: CASSLEVGELFF. DNA for the CDR3: TGCGCCAGCAGCTTGGAAGTCGGGGAGCTGTTTTTT. The variable domain in full, with the rest retrieved from reference TRBV5-1 and TRBJ2-2, is KAGVTQTPRYLIKTRGQQVTLSCSPISGHRSVSWYQQTPGQGLQFLFEYFSETQRNKGNFPGRFSGRQFSNSRSEMNVSTLELGDSALYLCASSLEVGELFFGEGSRLTVL.

This clone was seen more than once but under ten times. This chain uses TRBV15 with TRBJ2-7, with D perhaps matching TRBD2 (5 bases). Trimming left V 0 bases short and J 6 bases short, with 9 bases between. The germline V gene has CDR1 LNHNV and CDR2 YYDKDF (reference sequence). This CDR3 has 13 amino acids. The DNA of the CDR3 is TGTGCCACCAGCAGAGAATTTGGACTCGAGCAGTACGTC. Its protein is CATSREFGLEQYV.

The genes are TRBV25-1 and TRBJ2-1; D is perhaps TRBD1 (6 bases). Trimming pared 7 bases from V and 6 bases from J, leaving 25 bases between. The CDR3 consists of 17 residues. From germline, CDR1 is MGHDK and CDR2 SYGVNS. The CDR3 DNA reads TGTGCCAGCACCCCACGGGGAGTCAGGGGATTCAGCAATGAGCAGTTCTTC. Translating it yields CASTPRGVRGFSNEQFF. The full variable domain, in which reference TRBV25-1 and TRBJ2-1 provide the parts outside the CDR3, is EADIYQTPRYLVIGTGKKITLECSQTMGHDKMYWYQQDPGMELHLIHYSYGVNSTEKGDLSSESTVSRIRTEHFPLTLESARPSHTSQYLCASTPRGVRGFSNEQFFGPGTRLTVL.

This clone was observed a few times. The chain couples TRBV7-8 to TRBJ1-4; D is possibly TRBD1 (5 bases). The germline gives CDR1 SGHVS, CDR2 FQNEAQ. Trimming cost V 3 bases and J 4 bases, with 15 bases left between them. The CDR3 is 16 residues long. CDR3 protein: CASSFKPGLLNEKLFF. CDR3 DNA sequence: TGTGCCAGCAGCTTTAAACCGGGACTGCTTAATGAAAAACTGTTTTTT.

This chain links TRBV30 with TRBJ2-7; no clear D gene. In germline, CDR1 is GTSNPN, CDR2 SVGIG (reference sequence). The length of the CDR3 is 13 residues. Trimming left V 3 bases short and J 3 bases short, with 12 bases between. The CDR3 sequence is CAWSNDRYYEQYF. The CDR3 nucleotides read TGTGCCTGGAGCAATGATCGGTACTACGAGCAGTACTTC.

This clone was counted only a few times. The J gene is TRBJ2-5, the V gene TRBV9; TRBD2 might be the D (6 bases). Germline lookup yields CDR1 SGDLS and CDR2 YYNGEE. The CDR3 runs 14 residues. V lost 6 bases and J lost 0, with 12 bases in between. CDR3 region: CASNRGRNQETQYF. Written as DNA, the CDR3 is TGTGCCAGCAACCGGGGGAGAAACCAAGAGACCCAGTACTTC.

This clone was observed a handful of times. The chain has TRBV14 and TRBJ2-5, with D uncertain. The germline gives CDR1 SGHDN, CDR2 FVKESK. V shed 2 bases and J shed 13 bases, with 17 bases lying between them. The CDR3 has 13 amino acids. The CDR3 loop is CASSQRREDSLYF. The CDR3 nucleotides are TGTGCCAGCAGCCAAAGGCGAGAGGATTCTTTGTACTTC.

Comments on this clone: Other nucleotide sequences from this sample produce the same CDR3. J is TRBJ2-3 and V is TRBV7-6; no reliable D call. CDR1 is SGHVS and CDR2 is FNYEAQ in the germline V gene. This CDR3 comprises 12 residues. Trimming shortened V by 2 bases and J by 4 bases, and 4 bases separated the two germline ends. CDR3 loop: CASSLRADTQYF. The DNA of the CDR3 is TGTGCCAGCAGCTTAAGGGCAGATACGCAGTATTTT. The variable domain in full, with the rest retrieved from reference TRBV7-6 and TRBJ2-3, is GAGVSQSPRYKVTKRGQDVALRCDPISGHVSLYWYRQALGQGPEFLTYFNYEAQQDKSGLPNDRFSAERPEGSISTLTIQRTEQRDSAMYRCASSLRADTQYFGPGTRLTVL.

The chain carries TRBV5-4 and TRBJ2-5; a weak D match, TRBD1 (6 bases). Germline V gene sequence: CDR1 SGHNT, CDR2 YYREEE (reference sequence). The CDR3 is 14 amino acids. V lost 3 bases and J lost 4, with 13 bases in between. The CDR3 is CASSSKQGRETQYF. DNA for the CDR3: TGTGCCAGCAGCTCCAAACAGGGAAGAGAGACCCAGTACTTC.

This rearrangement joins TRBV2 to TRBJ2-3; TRBD2 is a possible D gene (5 bases). Germline V gene data show CDR1 as SNHLY and CDR2 as FYNNEI. CDR3 length: 16 amino acids. V lost 2 bases, J lost 2 bases, and 14 bases lay in between. The CDR3 DNA follows: TGTGCCAGCAGTGAATCCCCCGGACTCGACACAGATACGCAGTATTTT. Residues: CASSESPGLDTDTQYF.

V gene TRBV2 combines with J gene TRBJ1-5; 9 bases line up with TRBD1. Losses at the gene ends were 6 bases for V and 6 bases for J; bases not matched to a gene: 3. Germline CDR1 reads SNHLY; CDR2 reads FYNNEI. This CDR3 has 13 residues. The CDR3 sequence: CASRDRGGQPQHF. The CDR3 nucleotides read TGTGCCAGCAGGGACAGGGGTGGTCAGCCCCAGCATTTT.

This clone was seen more than once but under ten times. The V call is TRBV23-1, the J call TRBJ2-7, with D perhaps TRBD1 (6 bases). TRBV23-1 is identified as an open reading frame with a role that is uncertain. Trimming took off 4 bases at V and 1 base at J, with 17 bases between the two ends. This CDR3 region has 16 residues. CDR3: CASSLTPRTDSYEQYV. CDR3 nucleotide sequence: TGCGCCAGCAGTCTAACCCCACGGACAGATTCCTACGAGCAGTACGTC.

This clone was recorded a few times. The chain combines TRBV28 with TRBJ2-4, with D unresolved. Trimming cost V 3 bases and J 4 bases, with 7 bases left between them. Germline V gene data show CDR1 as MDHEN and CDR2 as SYDVKM. The CDR3 spans 13 residues. CDR3 nucleotide sequence: TGTGCCAGCAGTTTTTGGCAGAAAAACATTCAGTACTTC. It specifies CASSFWQKNIQYF.

This clone has just a few counts. This sequence joins TRBV6-5 and TRBJ2-4, with D unresolved. The CDR3 totals 15 residues. V gave up 5 bases and J gave up 1 base, with 12 bases separating them. CDR1 is MNHEY, CDR2 SVGAGI, per germline. CDR3 bases: TGTGCCAGCAGTCCACCCCGAGAGGCCAAAAACATTCAGTACTTC. It specifies CASSPPREAKNIQYF.

The rearrangement links TRBV9 to TRBJ2-1; no reliable D call. The CDR3 consists of 16 residues. The germline CDR1 and CDR2 sequences are SGDLS and YYNGEE. Trimming took off 3 bases at V and 2 bases at J, with 15 bases between the two ends. The CDR3 nucleotides read TGTGCCAGCAGCGACAAGACCTATCCTCCCTACAATGAGCAGTTCTTC. Its protein product is CASSDKTYPPYNEQFF.

The rearrangement uses TRBV11-2 and TRBJ2-5; D is unresolved. V was trimmed by 5 bases and J by 5 bases, leaving 12 bases between them. Per the germline V gene, CDR1 is SGHAT and CDR2 is FQNNGV. This CDR3 region has 13 residues. In DNA form, the CDR3 reads TGTGCCAGCAGCCAAACTGTTATGGAGACCCAGTACTTC. Residues: CASSQTVMETQYF.

The chain couples TRBV10-3 to TRBJ2-3, with D hard to call. This CDR3 is 16 amino acids long. Between the trimmed V and J ends, which lost 0 bases and 2 bases, there was a span of 12 bases. Germline CDR1 is ENHRY and CDR2 is SYGVKD. CDR3 coding DNA: TGTGCCATCAGTGAGTCGTGGCAGATACTCACAGATACGCAGTATTTT. Its protein is CAISESWQILTDTQYF.